The rows below give T cell receptor beta chains drawn from one sample of a study of circulating and synovial CD4+ cells in juvenile arthritis. TCRdb's table, derived via immunoSEQ multiplex PCR, lists solely in-frame clones and lacks some. The repertoire holds several thousand clones, with roughly 79% as singletons. Sequenced sample: CD4+ T cells from synovial fluid. The receptor set was obtained from a human donor with juvenile idiopathic arthritis. Both conserved end residues are part of each CDR3. The order of the fields is CDR3 DNA, CDR3 protein, J gene, D gene, clone size, V gene. A D gene is named only where the DNA matches it firmly. Size values are once, few and many counts, or a class for expanded clones, and some rows have none.

TGTGCCAGCAGCAGAAGGCCCGGCAGTAGCGGGAGTTCTTACGAGCAGTACTTC	CASSRRPGSSGSSYEQYF	TRBJ2-7	TRBD2	NA	TRBV2
TGTGCCAGCAGTCCCCGGACTAGCGTGGCAGATACGCAGTATTTT	CASSPRTSVADTQYF	TRBJ2-3	TRBD2	NA	TRBV6-1
TGCAGCGTTGAAGTGAAAGGGGGAGAGACCCAGTACTTC	CSVEVKGGETQYF	TRBJ2-5	NA	once	TRBV29-1
TGTGCCAGCATGGGACAGGGATCGGAGACCCAGTACTTC	CASMGQGSETQYF	TRBJ2-5	TRBD1	NA	TRBV25-1
TGTGCCAGCAGCGCCAGGACTTTTACCTACGAGCAGTACTTC	CASSARTFTYEQYF	TRBJ2-7	NA	NA	TRBV2
TGTGCCTGGAACTTAGGACTAGCGGGGGGCGGACAGCAGTTCTTC	CAWNLGLAGGGQQFF	TRBJ2-1	TRBD2	NA	TRBV30
TGTGCCTCCTGGGGGACAGGCAACTATGGCTACACCTTC	CASWGTGNYGYTF	TRBJ1-2	TRBD1	few	TRBV19
TGTGCCTGGAGCCTTACAGGGGGCGAAAACTATGGCTACACCTTC	CAWSLTGGENYGYTF	TRBJ1-2	TRBD1	NA	TRBV30
TGTGCTAGCAGCCCAGACGGGACAGATTCCACAGATACGCAGTATTTT	CASSPDGTDSTDTQYF	TRBJ2-3	TRBD1	NA	TRBV7-7
TGTGCCAGCAGCCTATATTCGGGCGGGGGCTCCTACGAGCAGTACTTC	CASSLYSGGGSYEQYF	TRBJ2-7	TRBD2	few	TRBV7-9
TGTGCCAGCAGCTTTCCTAGCCTCGGGAGCACAGATACGCAGTATTTT	CASSFPSLGSTDTQYF	TRBJ2-3	NA	NA	TRBV5-4
TGTGCCACCAGCAGAGCAGGGGGCGAGGCAGATACGCAGTATTTT	CATSRAGGEADTQYF	TRBJ2-3	TRBD1	NA	TRBV15
TGTGCCAGCAAACGAGGCGGACAGGCCAACACTGAAGCTTTCTTT	CASKRGGQANTEAFF	TRBJ1-1	TRBD1	NA	TRBV6-5
TGTGCCAGCAGCCTGAGCGGGAGGAACACCGGGGAGCTGTTTTTT	CASSLSGRNTGELFF	TRBJ2-2	TRBD2	few	TRBV6-6
TGCAGCATTAGGACAGGCAATCAGCCCCAGCATTTT	CSIRTGNQPQHF	TRBJ1-5	NA	NA	TRBV29-1
TGCGCCAGCAGCGGAATCGACAGGGGGCGGAACGAGCAGTACTTC	CASSGIDRGRNEQYF	TRBJ2-7	TRBD1	NA	TRBV5-1
TGTGCCAGCAGCTTTGGGGGGGTTGGGGCCAACGTCCTGACTTTC	CASSFGGVGANVLTF	TRBJ2-6	TRBD2	NA	TRBV5-6
TGTGCCATCAGTGAGGAGGGGGGGAGCAATCAGCCCCAGCATTTT	CAISEEGGSNQPQHF	TRBJ1-5	NA	few	TRBV10-3
TGTGCCAGCAGCTTGGGGATCAGCGCCTACGAGCAGTACTTC	CASSLGISAYEQYF	TRBJ2-7	NA	large	TRBV5-6
TGTGCCAGCAGCATACAGGGGAGCACTGAAGCTTTCTTT	CASSIQGSTEAFF	TRBJ1-1	TRBD1	NA	TRBV5-6
TGTGCCAGCAAACCAGGGTTCGGTTCCTACGAGCAGTACTTC	CASKPGFGSYEQYF	TRBJ2-7	NA	NA	TRBV28
TGTGCCAGCAGCCGGGACAGGGCGAACACTGAAGCTTTCTTT	CASSRDRANTEAFF	TRBJ1-1	TRBD1	NA	TRBV7-9
TGTGCCAGCAGCTTATCTGCGATCGGCAATCAGCCCCAGCATTTT	CASSLSAIGNQPQHF	TRBJ1-5	NA	NA	TRBV7-2
TGTGCCAGCAGCGTACTTACAGGGACCTATGGCTACACCTTC	CASSVLTGTYGYTF	TRBJ1-2	NA	NA	TRBV9
TGCGCCAGCAGCCACCCTGACAGGAGTAATGAAAAACTGTTTTTT	CASSHPDRSNEKLFF	TRBJ1-4	NA	NA	TRBV4-1
TGTGCCAGCAGCGAGAGGGGGGGAGGCGGGGAGCTGTTTTTT	CASSERGGGGELFF	TRBJ2-2	NA	NA	TRBV21-1
TGTGCCAGTCGACAGGGAATTTCCTACGAGCAGTACTTC	CASRQGISYEQYF	TRBJ2-7	TRBD1	NA	TRBV28
TGTGCCAGCCTCGCGGGGATGAACACCGGGGAGCTGTTTTTT	CASLAGMNTGELFF	TRBJ2-2	NA	once	TRBV7-9
TGCGCCAGCAGCTTGGGGGGACAGCAAGGAAACACCATATATTTT	CASSLGGQQGNTIYF	TRBJ1-3	TRBD1	NA	TRBV5-1